This T cell receptor beta chain was documented in a study of T cells in Graves' hyperthyroidism and ophthalmopathy. Study background: Blood was drawn when the patient was first diagnosed and still untreated.

RNA transcripts yielded amplified TCR beta CDR3 regions. The HTBI primer set was used in a first-round RT-PCR of the TCR CDR3. TCRdb reprocessed the multiplex PCR reads with MiXCR, giving one entry per CDR3 protein. The repertoire consists of fewer than 500,000 distinct CDR3 sequences, with approximately 13% occurring once and the leading ten covering around 20%. The sequence derives from a man aged 25-40 years with Graves' hyperthyroidism that later progressed to Graves' ophthalmopathy. The sample comprised blood.

CDR3 in DNA: TGCGCCAGCAGCACAGGACAGGGGAATAATTCACCCCTCCACTTT. It specifies CASSTGQGNNSPLHF. The chain employs TRBV5-1 and TRBJ1-6; 9 nucleotides agree with TRBD1. The V gene's germline CDR1 is SGHRS and CDR2 YFSETQ. J lost 5 bases, V lost 4 bases, and 4 bases had no gene match. This CDR3 has 15 residues.